This T cell receptor (beta chain) was recorded in a study of vaccination effects on CD4 cells after COVID-19. The CDR3 is 15 residues long. Per germline, CDR1 SGHRS and CDR2 YFSETQ. The V segment lost 2 bases and the J segment 11 bases; nucleotides outside the gene matches: 14. Details on this clone: Its antigen is unknown.

Generated by immunoSEQ multiplex PCR, the TCRdb table keeps only in-frame clones and is missing some. The data contain around 50,000 clones, around three quarters of them seen just once; the ten biggest clones take up under 7%. Cultured cells yielded isolated CD4+ T cells after less than 11 days. By PCR, the person was confirmed to have had SARS-CoV-2 infection between March and December 2020. Each person got two doses of an mRNA SARS-CoV-2 vaccine, BNT162b2 or mRNA-1273. V gene TRBV5-1 combines with J gene TRBJ2-3, with TRBD1 matching over 7 bases. The receptor was isolated from a human donor who had a prior SARS-CoV-2 infection. The source material was CD4+ T cells from PBMCs cultured without peptide, sampled after COVID-19 vaccination. This chain's CDR3 is CASSLDRAMSLKQYF. The CDR3 bases are TGCGCCAGCAGCTTAGACAGGGCTATGAGTTTGAAGCAGTATTTT.